This entry concerns a single T cell receptor (beta chain). Antigen unknown. These data come from a study of early stage breast cancer tumors. Study background: The ER+/PR+/HER2- tumors included about 8 ductal and four lobular carcinomas. Study-wide results and caveats: Blood repertoires resembled normal breast more than tumor. Enriched TCRB sequences shared across patients were mostly commonly generated sequences.

The V end was cut by 6 bases, the J end by 7 bases, with 10 bases between. The germline V gene encodes CDR1 MNHEY and CDR2 SVGAGI. The CDR3 totals 12 residues. Only in-frame clones appear in the TCRdb table, and some are missing; sequencing was by immunoSEQ multiplex PCR. The sample lists around 13,000 clones, about 79% occurring once. Sequencing was done on a sample of normal breast tissue next to the tumor. The sequence derives from a person between 50 and 60 years old with breast cancer. The chain has TRBV6-5 and TRBJ1-5, with D unclear. Written as DNA, the CDR3 is TGTGCCAGCAGCCCGAGTAGGCAGCCCCAGCATTTT. Translated: CASSPSRQPQHF.